The 4 T cell receptor beta chains listed next were all sequenced from one sample in a study of T cell repertoires in cytomegalovirus infection. Their specific antigens are unknown. MiXCR was run by TCRdb on the reads, yielding one entry per CDR3 protein. There are about 770,000 distinct CDR3 sequences in the sample; almost 30% occur only once, and about an eighth lies in the top ten. The sample consisted of cultured CD8+ T cells from PBMCs, taken from culture after CMV antigen stimulation. These receptors all come from a human donor in good health (CMV status not recorded). Some clones in this sample may be carry-over from other donors' samples.

Comments on this clonotype: Relative to the germline gene, one junction end is altered; a read error may explain this. This chain links TRBV7-7 with TRBJ2-5; D remains unclear. The length of the CDR3 is 14 residues. The germline V gene has CDR1 SSHAT and CDR2 FNYEAQ (reference sequence). DNA for the CDR3: TGTGCTAGCAGCTTAGGTCCCCTCAGCGAGACCCAGTACTTC. Translated, it gives CASSLGPLSETQYF.

This chain connects TRBV5-6 to TRBJ2-7; D ambiguous. This CDR3 has 14 residues. Germline V lookup: CDR1 SGHDT, CDR2 YYEEEE. The V end was cut by 4 bases, the J end by 3 bases, with 14 bases between. CDR3: CASSQGISLYEQYF. The CDR3 nucleotides are TGTGCCAGCAGCCAAGGGATAAGCCTCTACGAGCAGTACTTC.

The V call is TRBV10-2, the J call TRBJ2-7, with a tentative D call TRBD1 (5 bases). Germline CDR1 is WSHSY and CDR2 is SAAADI. This CDR3 spans 12 amino acids. With 7 bases removed from V and 5 bases from J, the gap between germline ends came to 12 bases. CDR3 sequence (DNA): TGCGCCAGCACCCGACAGCCGAACGAGCAGTACTTC. Its translation: CASTRQPNEQYF.

This clonotype came up a few times. The chain links TRBV27 to TRBJ2-7; D not resolved. The CDR3 sequence is 13 residues long. Trimming removed 4 bases at V and 5 bases at J, with 12 bases between. Germline V gene lookup returns CDR1 MNHEY and CDR2 SMNVEV (reference sequence). The CDR3 loop reads CASSSGRSNEQYF. CDR3 DNA: TGTGCCAGCAGTTCCGGGCGGTCTAACGAGCAGTACTTC.